In its sample, the clone carrying this TCR beta chain was seen many times. What it binds is unknown. Germline is not matched at one junction end, which may reflect a read error. The source of the sample is a study of T-cell reconstitution after alpha-beta-depleted transplantation in children. During its preparation, the TCRbeta library received unique molecular identifiers. From the PCR reads, TCRdb called clonotypes with MiXCR, one entry per CDR3 protein. The table records about 830,000 distinct CDR3 sequences, approximately 15% of them present only once. Study-wide results and limits: The study traced high day-60 TCRbeta diversity in some patients to surviving recipient T cells and thymic progenitors.

Germline-derived CDR1 and CDR2 are SGHRS and YFSETQ. The CDR3 length is 13 residues. This receptor was taken from a male patient between 5 and 17 years old who had a stem cell transplant for acute lymphoblastic leukemia, so the T cells may come from the graft donor. J is TRBJ2-3 and V is TRBV5-1; no reliable D call. The material was PBMCs, mostly from graft donor cells, obtained 360 days after TCRalphabeta/CD19-depleted stem cell transplant. DNA of the CDR3: TGTGCCAGCAGCTTATTATCCACAGATACGCAGTATTTT. Translated: CASSLLSTDTQYF.